This T cell receptor (beta chain) was retrieved from a study of response to subunit inactivated influenza vaccine. Study-wide findings and caveats: Each seasonal flu vaccination may recruit only limited new T cells, authors suggested.

From the RT-PCR reads, TCRdb called clonotypes with MiXCR, one entry per CDR3 protein. The sample consists of 650,000 or so distinct CDR3 sequences, 14% of them appearing once. This clonotype was seen many times. Its matching antigen is unknown. The CDR3 is made up of 13 amino acids. With 2 bases removed from V and 6 bases from J, the gap between germline ends came to 7 bases. The germline V gene has CDR1 SGHVS and CDR2 FNYEAQ. This receptor was identified in a man aged 45-65 years who received an inactivated influenza vaccine. Sequenced material: PBMCs from blood, taken less than 15 days before vaccination. The chain combines TRBV7-6 with TRBJ2-2; no clear D gene. The DNA for the CDR3 is TGTGCCAGCAGCTTAACGGAATCCGGGGAGCTGTTTTTT. Translating gives CASSLTESGELFF.